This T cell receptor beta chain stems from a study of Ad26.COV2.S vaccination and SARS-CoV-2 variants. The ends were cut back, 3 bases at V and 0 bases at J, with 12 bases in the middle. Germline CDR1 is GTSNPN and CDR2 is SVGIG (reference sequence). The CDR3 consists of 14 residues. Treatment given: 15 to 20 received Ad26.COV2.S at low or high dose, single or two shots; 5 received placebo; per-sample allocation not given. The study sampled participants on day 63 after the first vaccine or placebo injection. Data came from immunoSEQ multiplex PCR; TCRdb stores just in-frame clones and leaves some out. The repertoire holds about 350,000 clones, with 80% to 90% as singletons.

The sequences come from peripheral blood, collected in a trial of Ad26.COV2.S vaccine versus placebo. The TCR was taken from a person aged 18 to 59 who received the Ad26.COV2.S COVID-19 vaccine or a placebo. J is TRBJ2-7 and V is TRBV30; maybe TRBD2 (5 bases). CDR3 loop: CAWRLASSSYEQYF. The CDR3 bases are TGTGCCTGGAGGTTAGCGTCAAGCTCCTACGAGCAGTACTTC.